The sequence of this T cell receptor (beta chain) was determined in a study of shared clonotypes between healthy human individuals. Using immunoSEQ multiplex PCR, the repertoire was profiled, and TCRdb retains in-frame clones only, with some absent. The sample contains about 1 million clones, around 76% of which appear only once. The TCR comes from a man aged 18 to 29 in good health. The sample comprised memory CD4+ T cells sorted from blood. The subset was: CD45RA-negative fraction.

The CDR3: CASRTDRAPTYEQYF. The CDR3 nucleotides read TGTGCCAGCAGAACCGACAGGGCCCCCACCTACGAGCAGTACTTC. The chain has TRBV5-4 and TRBJ2-7; TRBD1 agrees at 7 bases. V shed 5 bases, J shed 2 bases, and the junction held 10 bases outside the gene matches. Germline values: CDR1 SGHNT, CDR2 YYREEE (reference sequence). The CDR3 is 15 residues long.